This T cell receptor (beta chain) comes out of a study of blood T cell repertoires in COVID-19. Whole-study context: PBMCs, B-cell-depleted T cells, or T cells provided the cDNA or gDNA that made up the material.

V shed 2 bases and J 10 bases; nucleotides not matched to a gene: 11. Looked up from germline, CDR1 is MNHEY and CDR2 is SVGAGI. The CDR3 loop spans 15 amino acids. The table came from immunoSEQ multiplex PCR; TCRdb's copy has only in-frame clones and leaves some out. The table has a few hundred thousand clones, roughly 88% seen once. The J gene is TRBJ2-1, the V gene TRBV6-5, with 7 bases aligning to TRBD2. Input material: peripheral blood. The sequence was obtained from a woman between 25 and 40 years old with COVID-19, enrolled during active disease. CDR3 sequence (DNA): TGTGCCAGCAGTTACGGGTCGGGGGGACTCAGGGAGCAGTTCTTC. This codes for CASSYGSGGLREQFF.